These 15 T cell receptor beta chains were sequenced from one sample in a study of blood T cell repertoires in COVID-19. Sequencing used immunoSEQ multiplex PCR; TCRdb keeps in-frame clones, though not all of them. The sample contains 210,000 or so clones, about 83% of which appear only once. The sample consisted of peripheral blood. Receptors were obtained from a man aged 45-60 years with active or convalescent COVID-19.

The gene calls are TRBV7-2 and TRBJ1-3; no clear D. Germline values: CDR1 SGHTA, CDR2 FQGNSA. Trimming cost V 0 bases and J 3 bases, with 9 bases left between them. This CDR3 has 15 residues. The CDR3 DNA sequence: TGTGCCAGCAGCTTAGCACCGGGGAGTGGAAACACCATATATTTT. Translation gives CASSLAPGSGNTIYF.

This clone was observed once. The chain employs TRBV5-1 and TRBJ1-1; TRBD1 matches 7 bases. Germline V CDR1 and CDR2: SGHRS, YFSETQ. The CDR3 runs to 14 residues. The J segment lost 3 bases and the V segment lost 0 bases, leaving 2 bases of the junction unmatched. The CDR3 coding sequence is TGCGCCAGCAGCTTGGCCGGGACAGACACTGAAGCTTTCTTT. This encodes CASSLAGTDTEAFF.

The chain employs TRBV27 and TRBJ1-2; possibly TRBD1 for D (5 bases). V gave up 3 bases and J gave up 3 bases, with 20 bases separating them. This CDR3 is 17 amino acids long. Germline assignment: CDR1 MNHEY and CDR2 SMNVEV (reference sequence). CDR3 protein: CASSFVYDSTGDYGYTF. The CDR3 bases are TGTGCCAGCAGTTTCGTTTATGACAGCACGGGAGACTATGGCTACACCTTC.

The sample holds one count of this clone. The chain has TRBV7-2 and TRBJ1-1; no clear D. This CDR3 is built from 17 residues. Between the trimmed V and J ends, which lost 4 bases and 4 bases, there was a span of 22 bases. Germline loops: CDR1 SGHTA, CDR2 FQGNSA. The CDR3 DNA is TGTGCCAGCAGCTCCCCACCAAGGCTACCGGGGAGCACTGAAGCTTTCTTT. Translated, it gives CASSSPPRLPGSTEAFF.

This sequence joins TRBV7-2 and TRBJ2-2; 9 bases match TRBD1. V lost 4 bases, J lost 7 bases, and 10 bases stayed unmatched. CDR1 and CDR2 (germline): SGHTA, FQGNSA. The CDR3 length is 16 residues. This CDR3 is CASSSPGQGRGGELFF. The CDR3 DNA reads TGTGCCAGCAGCTCCCCGGGACAGGGCAGGGGCGGGGAGCTGTTTTTT.

This clone was seen only a few times. V and J are TRBV5-1 and TRBJ2-6; TRBD1 matches 9 bases. This CDR3 spans 15 amino acids. Germline V gene sequence: CDR1 SGHRS, CDR2 YFSETQ. The V gene end was trimmed by 4 bases and the J gene end by 4 bases; junction bases not matched to a gene: 3. CDR3: CASSRTGAGANVLTF. The CDR3 nucleotides read TGCGCCAGCAGCCGGACAGGGGCCGGGGCCAACGTCCTGACTTTC.

This clone has just one count. V and J are TRBV19 and TRBJ2-7; TRBD2 matches at 11 bases. The germline gives CDR1 LNHDA, CDR2 SQIVND (reference sequence). The junction had 4 bases not matched to a gene; V was cut back by 5 bases and J by 4 bases. CDR3 length: 14 amino acids. For the CDR3, the DNA is TGTGCCAGTAGTTCGGGACTAGCGGATTACGAGCAGTACTTC. Amino acids: CASSSGLADYEQYF.

V is TRBV28 and J is TRBJ2-7, with 10 bases identical to TRBD1. Germline CDR1 is MDHEN and CDR2 is SYDVKM. After removal of 4 bases from V and 4 bases from J, the junction contained 7 bases not matched to a gene. This CDR3 region has 15 residues. The DNA of the CDR3 is TGTGCCAGCAGTTACCGGGACAGGGGATGGTACGAGCAGTACTTC. This sequence encodes CASSYRDRGWYEQYF.

This clone was found a few times. V usage is TRBV7-9 and J usage is TRBJ2-1, with 9 bases matching TRBD1. This CDR3 is built from 15 residues. V gave up 4 bases and J gave up 4 bases; unmatched junction bases: 5. CDR1 is SEHNR, CDR2 FQNEAQ, per germline (reference sequence). The CDR3 DNA follows: TGTGCCAGCAGCTCGTTACAGGGGGCTTACAATGAGCAGTTCTTC. Translated, it gives CASSSLQGAYNEQFF.

This chain links TRBV28 with TRBJ2-6, with a possible D match to TRBD1 (5 bases). Germline V gene data show CDR1 as MDHEN and CDR2 as SYDVKM. Trimming removed 6 bases at V and 4 bases at J, with 10 bases between. The CDR3 totals 14 residues. CDR3 coding DNA: TGTGCCAGCAGCTCAGGGTACGGGGCCAACGTCCTGACTTTC. Its protein is CASSSGYGANVLTF.

The chain combines TRBV13 with TRBJ2-4; D gene ambiguous. CDR1 is PRHDT, CDR2 FYEKMQ, per germline (reference sequence). V was clipped by 9 bases and J by 8 bases, with 8 bases between them. This CDR3 contains 10 residues. Here the CDR3 reads CARRRDIQYF. The CDR3 nucleotides are TGTGCCAGGCGGCGTGACATTCAGTACTTC.

The chain is built from TRBV5-1 and TRBJ2-6; TRBD1 is a possible D gene (5 bases). CDR1 is SGHRS, CDR2 YFSETQ, per germline. V lost 6 bases and J 0 bases, leaving 10 bases between the germline ends. CDR3 size: 15 residues. The chain's CDR3 is CASTDDSSGANVLTF. The CDR3 DNA follows: TGCGCCAGCACCGACGACAGCTCTGGGGCCAACGTCCTGACTTTC.

The rearrangement joins TRBV18 to TRBJ1-1; 8 bases are a match to TRBD1. This CDR3 has 15 residues. The ends lost 3 bases at V and 5 bases at J; junction bases unmatched: 8. CDR1 is KGHSH, CDR2 LQKENI, per germline. CDR3 coding DNA: TGTGCCAGCTCACCTAAAAACAGGGGGGAGACTGAAGCTTTCTTT. This encodes CASSPKNRGETEAFF.

The gene calls are TRBV3-1 (or the pseudogene TRBV3-2) and TRBJ1-1, with D possibly matching TRBD1 (5 bases). CDR1 is LGHDT, CDR2 YNNKEL, per germline (reference sequence). The CDR3 is 12 residues long. Trimming left V 4 bases short and J 6 bases short, with 9 bases between. The DNA for the CDR3 is TGTGCCAGCAGCCGGGGCGTCGCTGAAGCTTTCTTT. It specifies CASSRGVAEAFF.

The V and J genes are TRBV28 and TRBJ1-6, with 10 bases identical to TRBD1. The CDR3 is 17 amino acids. The V gene end was trimmed by 8 bases and the J gene end by 4 bases; junction bases not matched to a gene: 11. Germline V lookup: CDR1 MDHEN, CDR2 SYDVKM. Written as DNA, the CDR3 is TGTGCCAGCCGATTCCCCGGGACAGGGGATTATAATTCACCCCTCCACTTT. Protein: CASRFPGTGDYNSPLHF.